Reported below is one T cell receptor beta chain. This clone's antigen is unknown. No clone much larger than this one lies a single base away; base qualities are absent. The data belong to a study of cytomegalovirus exposure and HLA in healthy donors (dated by TCRdb to about 2017). Regarding the study in general: An earlier analysis of approximately 640 of the donors reported 276 Gb of sequence data and 117 million unique TCR beta sequences from about 200 million T cells. About 300 gigabases of sequencing data and 70 million to 85 million unique TCR sequences were included in an early release covering about 700 HLA-typed donors. Of the roughly 400 genotyped donors, more than 75% were placed in the genetic ancestry cluster associated with self-reported Caucasian donors. The study was designed to test whether signatures of past pathogen exposure could be identified by cataloging public T cell receptors. The study profiled the T cell repertoires of hundreds of subjects by immunosequencing and related them to cytomegalovirus serostatus. Along with the approximately 650-subject first cohort, a separate validation cohort of around 110 different subjects was used. The study combined high-throughput TCR immunosequencing, statistical association of individual TCRs with disease status, and machine learning to predict cytomegalovirus infection status. A later analysis re-analyzed previously published TCR beta repertoires from about 600 donors and added high-resolution HLA genotyping to study TCR occurrence patterns. In the later analysis, no new phenotypic data were used to find candidate immune exposures; instead, reliance was placed on TCR beta sequences and their occurrence across donors. To decide whether each TCR beta V gene segment behaved as functional or pseudogenic, an earlier analysis of several hundred of the donors relied on high-throughput TCR beta sequencing. Donor age, sex, ethnicity and CMV serostatus were compiled alongside the repertoire data. A later genetic analysis used genome-wide SNP genotypes for 398 of the 666 donors, treating that subset as a discovery cohort. All discovery cohort repertoires had been generated on a single sequencing platform. HLA typing included class I and class II loci at four-digit resolution. The number of typed donors differed by locus: about 620-640 for A, B, C, DRB1 and DQB1; approximately 540 for DQA1; approximately 610 for DPA1; and about 450 for DPB1. Roughly 5 DR-DQ haplotypes were handled as single units for association and clustering, since linkage in the cohort was strong. On average, around 200,000 unique TCR beta nucleotide sequences were sequenced per donor among 350 to 400 genotyped donors of the cohort, with around 19% of those sequences being non-productive. The paper as a whole reports these results and caveats: The authors suggested that the approach could potentially be extended to other disease states and immunological phenotypes. In vitro tests confirmed that three of the cytomegalovirus-associated TCR beta chains recognize cytomegalovirus antigens. In a later analysis, TCR association rates were found to vary across HLA loci, with the most associated TCRs seen for DRB1 alleles and the fewest for HLA-C alleles. This cohort had only TCR beta chains sequenced, and the lack of alpha or paired-chain data limited which features could be detected. Linkage disequilibrium might explain the correlated functional status among segregating V segments, but an unknown experimental factor could not be ruled out. A further reported finding was that TCR beta sequences accurately predicted the HLA-A and HLA-B alleles for most subjects in the first cohort. The classifier was reported to diagnose cytomegalovirus status with high specificity and sensitivity in both the original cohort and the validation cohort. A later analysis found that HLA-associated TCR beta chains were more clonally expanded and had lower generation probabilities than equally common non-associated chains. When HLA alleles, especially DR and DQ, strongly co-occurred, attributing TCR associations to individual alleles was difficult. In a later analysis, most CMV-associated TCR beta chains were found to appear HLA-restricted, with HLA associations seemingly driven largely by CMV exposure. Most TCR sequences were seen in very few donors, while some public TCRs were found in many individuals. A later genetic analysis reported fewer N-insertions in productive TCRs among donors in an Asian-associated ancestry cluster than the roughly 620-donor mean. Presence/absence analyses assumed roughly uniform sequencing depth across donors, an assumption that may not hold. At a false discovery rate of 0.05, a later analysis linked about 17,000 TCR beta sequences to specific HLA alleles. A later genetic analysis associated a missense DCLRE1C variant with V-gene and J-gene trimming of TCR beta chains, and an independent cohort replicated the association. Because counts were too low, about 18 rarely observed V segments, including chromosome 9 orphons, were excluded from the earlier analysis of some 590 of the donors. Because some donors lacked HLA typing at each locus, the association tests relied only on the typed subset. The study listed 150 to 200 TCR beta chains as associated with cytomegalovirus. A cluster of highly shared sequence variants was judged likely to be a technical artifact of the sequencing pipeline. The 87-base-pair reads could not distinguish some IMGT-functional V segments, including TRBV6-2 and TRBV6-3, so those segments were excluded. According to a later analysis, parvovirus B19, influenza, CMV and Epstein-Barr virus appeared linked to several top co-occurrence clusters. In an earlier analysis of approximately 590 of the donors, most TCR beta V segments were observed in productive rearrangements about 90% or about 30% of the time, broadly matching IMGT annotations. The only immune exposure information available for the cohort was CMV serostatus.

The cohort was made up of about 670 healthy bone marrow donors. All cohort members were sampled while nominally healthy, although unrecorded immune exposures were likely present. The donor tested CMV seronegative and was one of the 352 seronegative cohort members. Every donor gave a peripheral blood sample, and the peripheral blood mononuclear cells from that sample were used for TCR beta sequencing. The Qiagen DNeasy Blood Extraction Kit was used to extract genomic DNA from the blood cell samples. The germline V gene specifies SGHTA as CDR1 and FQGTGA as CDR2. Deletion took 5 bases off V and 1 base off J, with a span of 9 bases between the germline ends. Inclusive of the bounding cysteine and phenylalanine, the CDR3 is 15 residues long. Just CDR3 DNA is preserved here, 45 bases in frame from base 1. The library was built by means of the immunoSEQ multiplex PCR assay. The multiplex PCR relied on a mix of 60 forward primers for TCR Vbeta segments and 13 reverse primers for TCR Jbeta segments. The CDR3 region of rearranged TCR beta genes was amplified from genomic DNA with a multiplex PCR assay. Amplified TCR beta libraries were sequenced as 87-base-pair reads on the Illumina HiSeq System. Processing in the source paper ran as follows. Across the 666 repertoires, a later analysis counted roughly 84 million unique TCR beta chains, roughly 11 million of which were shared by at least two donors. To remove PCR and sequencing errors, raw reads were error-corrected and collapsed into unique sequences using a nearest-neighbor algorithm that merged closely related sequences. V, D and J gene segments were assigned by aligning CDR3 sequences to IMGT reference sequences. Each retained sequence needed at least a six-nucleotide match to both a V gene segment and a J gene segment. A rearrangement counted as productive if the CDR3 had no stop codons and remained in frame with V and J, and every other rearrangement counted as non-productive. CDR3 was defined by IMGT convention, running from the second conserved V-encoded cysteine to the conserved J-encoded phenylalanine. Sequences without an unambiguous match to a single V gene segment were excluded from the earlier analysis of a few hundred of the donors. In an earlier analysis of several hundred of the donors, a V segment was called functional when productive rearrangements were above 56.7%, and segregating when the standard deviation between donors exceeded 5%. A statistical classification framework was developed to diagnose cytomegalovirus status using the catalog of TCR beta chain sequences. V and J gene assignment, in a later analysis, came from comparing TCR nucleotide sequences with IMGT/GENE-DB human TR gene sequences. The TCRdist pipeline was used in a later analysis to assign CDR3 sequences and most-parsimonious VDJ recombination scenarios. A later analysis defined each TCR beta chain by its CDR3 amino acid sequence plus V-gene family, and excluded reads lacking a unique V-gene family. A later analysis removed 550 to 700 highly shared, low-generation-probability nucleotide sequences to deal with suspected cross-contamination and a sequencing artifact. In a later analysis, a clonal expansion index for each public chain was calculated from normalized within-repertoire ranks of inferred template counts. In a later analysis, generation probabilities were computed using a VDJ recombination model fitted to out-of-frame rearrangements, and the results were checked against IGoR. In a later analysis, hypergeometric tests were used to score TCR-TCR, TCR-HLA and TCR-CMV co-occurrence, with a repertoire-size bias correction applied to TCR pairs. False discovery rates were estimated in a later analysis by permuting HLA or CMV assignments 20 times. A later analysis grouped co-occurring TCRs with DBSCAN, adding TCRdist sequence similarity when clustering within HLA-allele-positive subsets. Repertoires with fewer than 30,000 or more than 120,000 public chains, plus five repertoires with anomalous nucleotide sharing, were excluded from co-occurrence clustering. TCRdb stores this immuneACCESS table with in-frame sequences only. Part of the clones is absent; in the studies checked, under half of the shortfall reflects unresolved V genes, and no reason is known for the rest. The DNA was the basis for D and trimming; V, J and clone size are from that table. The table for this sample lists approximately 190,000 clones; more than 65% of them were counted only once. The top ten constitute 1.5% to 2% of the sample.

The sample taken for sequencing was PBMCs. Here the chain combines TRBV7-3 and TRBJ2-6, and perhaps TRBD1 as D gene, on 5 matching bases. This receptor was taken from a woman in her twenties or thirties in good health and CMV-seronegative. The CDR3 reads as follows: CASSIQASGANVLTF. The nucleotides are TGTGCCAGCAGCATACAGGCATCTGGGGCCAACGTCCTGACTTTC.